This paragraph covers one T cell receptor (beta chain) sequence. The clone's antigen remains unknown. There are no base qualities to consult, and no much larger clone falls within one base. The sample is drawn from a study of T cells after posttransplantation cyclophosphamide (dated by TCRdb to 2016 to 2018). Notes on the research overall: The study tracked T cell repertoire reconstitution by TRB sequencing after myeloablative bone marrow transplantation using posttransplantation cyclophosphamide as GVHD prophylaxis. Because TRA and TRB clonality correlated tightly in roughly ten samples, later TCR analyses were limited to TRB. TRB sequencing was also done on up to about 3 additional blood samples from 2 to 5.2 years after transplant in 3 patients, and on pretransplant blood from a handful of patients. TRB sequencing was performed on blood from all 35 or so PTCy patients with 1-year posttransplant specimens. Samples from a few dozen PTCy-treated patients, along with samples from 16 of their related bone marrow donors, underwent antigen receptor sequencing. Public TRB sequences were compared against a database of over 3,000 sequences linked to responses to pathogens, tumor antigens, self-antigens and alloantigens. The paper as a whole reports these results and caveats: At 1-2 months, donor-recipient similarity was low but rose over the first year, and the later blood repertoires were often dominated by donor CD8+ memory clones. The TRB repertoires of T cells infiltrating skin or the GI tract showed only limited overlap with the TRB repertoires found in blood. Across the approximately 42 patients, TRB clonality was highly associated with recipient CMV seropositivity and CMV reactivation, and diversity with PTCy was similar to that in the CNI/methotrexate controls.

On the day of marrow donation, related bone marrow donors gave peripheral blood samples. Peripheral blood and bone marrow mononuclear cells were isolated by Ficoll-Hypaque density centrifugation and cryopreserved. TRB sequencing was run on genomic DNA with either the immunoSEQ assay at survey resolution or the hsTCRB kit. Under the source paper's analysis protocol: The immunoSEQ software handled initial read processing, and the LymphoSeq R package was used for repertoire analyses. Clonality was computed as 1 minus normalized Shannon entropy; Gini coefficient was also calculated for each TRB dataset. Phenotypes of unsorted samples were inferred by mapping TRB sequences from sorted subsets of the recipient or donor onto the same recipient's unsorted samples. The clones in this table, taken by TCRdb from immuneACCESS, are in-frame only. Not every clone is retained; where verified, under half of the shortfall comes from an unresolved V gene, and the cause of the rest is unknown. V and J calls and clone size come straight from that table; D and trimming were deduced from the DNA. This sample comprises fewer than 55,000 clones, under 95% of them detected only once. The ten largest clonotypes hold 2.5% to 3% of the sample.

Relative to germline, V is 10 bases shorter and J is 5 bases shorter, with 15 bases between their ends. There are 13 amino acids in the CDR3, from cysteine to phenylalanine inclusive. Here the CDR3 DNA is all that survives: 39 bases in frame from base 1. The germline V gene supplies CDR1 ENHRY and CDR2 SYGVKD. Recombination joined TRBV10-3 with TRBJ1-5; possibly the D gene is TRBD1, per 6 matching bases. Source material: PBMCs. The sequence was collected from a woman aged 25 to 39 in good health and a related stem cell transplant donor. The sequenced DNA is TGTGCCAGATCTACAGGGAAAGATCAGCCCCAGCATTTT. It translates as CARSTGKDQPQHF.